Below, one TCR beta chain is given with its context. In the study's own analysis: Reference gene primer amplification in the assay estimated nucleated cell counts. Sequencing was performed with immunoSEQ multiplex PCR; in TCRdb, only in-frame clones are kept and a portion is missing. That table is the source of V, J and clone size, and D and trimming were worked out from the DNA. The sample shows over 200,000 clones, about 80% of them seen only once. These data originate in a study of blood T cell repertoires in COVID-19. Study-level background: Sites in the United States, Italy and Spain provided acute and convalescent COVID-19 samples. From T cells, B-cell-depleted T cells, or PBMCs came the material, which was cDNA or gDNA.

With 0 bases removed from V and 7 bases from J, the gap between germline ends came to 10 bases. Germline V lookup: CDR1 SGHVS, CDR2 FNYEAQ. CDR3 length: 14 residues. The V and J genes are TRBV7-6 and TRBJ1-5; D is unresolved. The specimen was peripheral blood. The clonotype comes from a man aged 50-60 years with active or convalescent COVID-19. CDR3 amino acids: CASSLAEGGQPQHF. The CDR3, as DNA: TGTGCCAGCAGCTTAGCGGAGGGAGGCCAGCCCCAGCATTTT. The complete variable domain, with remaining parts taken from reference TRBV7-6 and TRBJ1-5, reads GAGVSQSPRYKVTKRGQDVALRCDPISGHVSLYWYRQALGQGPEFLTYFNYEAQQDKSGLPNDRFSAERPEGSISTLTIQRTEQRDSAMYRCASSLAEGGQPQHFGDGTRLSIL.